This entry lists 5 T cell receptor beta chains sequenced from one sample in a study of glioma-infiltrating T cells. TCR alpha and beta CDR3 regions were amplified from RNA using iRepertoire nested multiplex PCR. TCRdb fed the multiplex PCR reads into MiXCR, producing one record per CDR3 protein. The data hold under 130,000 distinct CDR3 sequences, with around 30% observed a single time. Sequenced sample: glioma tissue, nonneoplastic brain tissue, or PBMCs (not recorded which). Every receptor here comes from a human donor with low-grade glioma or glioblastoma, undergoing nonglioma brain surgery, or in good health (not recorded which).

This clonotype was seen repeatedly, ten times or more. J is TRBJ1-6 and V is TRBV4-2; D not resolved. The CDR3 has 16 residues. Deletions cut 0 bases from V and 5 bases from J, with 11 bases between. Germline CDR1 reads LGHNA; CDR2 reads YNFKEQ. The CDR3: CASSQDRGQHNSPLHF. In nucleotides, the CDR3 is TGTGCCAGCAGCCAAGATAGAGGGCAGCATAATTCACCCCTCCACTTT.

The rearrangement joins TRBV18 to TRBJ1-1, with TRBD1 as a possible D gene (6 bases). The germline CDR1 and CDR2 sequences are KGHSH and LQKENI. V lost 0 bases and J lost 5, with 13 bases in between. The CDR3 sequence is 15 residues long. Here the CDR3 reads CASSPPNGGGTEAFF. The DNA of the CDR3 is TGTGCCAGCTCACCACCGAACGGGGGCGGGACTGAAGCTTTCTTT.

Of note for this clonotype: Mismatch with germline at one junction end may stem from a read error. The chain carries TRBV4-1 and TRBJ2-2; D is undetermined. CDR1 and CDR2 (germline): MGHRA, YSYEKL. The CDR3 is made up of 17 amino acids. CDR3 coding DNA: TGCGCCAGCAGTCAAGAATGGGGTGTCGAAGTATCCGGGGAGCTGTTTTTT. Translation gives CASSQEWGVEVSGELFF.

J is TRBJ1-1 and V is TRBV3-1; no firm D call. The germline V and J ends were trimmed by 0 bases and 1 base, with 9 bases remaining between them. This CDR3 contains 15 residues. Germline loops: CDR1 LGHDT, CDR2 YNNKEL (reference sequence). CDR3 amino acids: CASSQDFGGNTEAFF. For the CDR3, the DNA is TGTGCCAGCAGCCAAGATTTTGGCGGGAACACTGAAGCTTTCTTT. The full variable domain, rest sourced from reference TRBV3-1 and TRBJ1-1, is DTAVSQTPKYLVTQMGNDKSIKCEQNLGHDTMYWYKQDSKKFLKIMFSYNNKELIINETVPNRFSPKSPDKAHLNLHINSLELGDSAVYFCASSQDFGGNTEAFFGQGTRLTVV.

This clonotype appeared many times. The chain links TRBV4-3 to TRBJ2-3, with TRBD2 matching 7 bases. Germline lookup yields CDR1 LGHNA and CDR2 YSLEER. The CDR3 runs to 16 residues. Trimming removed 2 bases from V and 6 bases from J; junction bases left unmatched: 11. CDR3 sequence (DNA): TGCGCCAGCAGCCAAATTCAGGCAGGGAGGGAGGATACGCAGTATTTT. It translates to CASSQIQAGREDTQYF.